Below are 18 T cell receptor beta chains sequenced from a single sample in a study of blood T cell repertoires in COVID-19. Produced via immunoSEQ multiplex PCR; TCRdb's table is partial and in-frame only. The sample has roughly 300,000 clones; about nine tenths are singletons. Sequencing input: peripheral blood. Receptors originate from a woman in her 30s with COVID-19, enrolled during active disease.

This clone occurred a few times. The CDR3, as DNA: TGTGCCAGCAGCCAAGCGGACAGGGGCGAGCAGTACTTC. This encodes CASSQADRGEQYF. The genes are TRBV3-1 (or the pseudogene TRBV3-2) and TRBJ2-7; TRBD1 agrees at 9 bases. The CDR3 length is 13 residues. Germline values: CDR1 LGHDT, CDR2 YNNKEL (reference sequence). V shed 1 base and J 6 bases; nucleotides not matched to a gene: 1.

In this sample, this clone turned up once. The CDR3 coding sequence is TGTGCCAGCAGCTTAGACGACAACAGGGGAGCTAGCGAGCAGTACTTC. The encoded protein is CASSLDDNRGASEQYF. The chain combines TRBV7-2 with TRBJ2-7; 7 bases line up with TRBD1. V lost 1 base to trimming and J lost 6 bases; unmatched junction nucleotides: 12. The germline V gene encodes CDR1 SGHTA and CDR2 FQGNSA. The CDR3 length is 16 residues.

This clone showed up just once. This sequence joins TRBV3-1 (or the pseudogene TRBV3-2) and TRBJ2-2; 8 bases line up with TRBD1. Germline V CDR1 and CDR2: LGHDT, YNNKEL (reference sequence). The junction had 3 bases not matched to a gene; V was cut back by 4 bases and J by 2 bases. The CDR3 extends over 15 amino acids. DNA of the CDR3: TGTGCCAGCAGCCTCGGGACAGGAAACACCGGGGAGCTGTTTTTT. Encoded protein: CASSLGTGNTGELFF.

CDR3 loop: CSVDSGGRVKNIQYF. The DNA of the CDR3 is TGCAGCGTGGACTCAGGGGGTAGGGTCAAAAACATTCAGTACTTC. The chain carries TRBV29-1 and TRBJ2-4; the match to TRBD1 covers 7 bases. Germline V gene data show CDR1 as SQVTM and CDR2 as ANQGSEA. V lost 6 bases and J lost 3; bases outside the gene matches: 11. CDR3 length: 15 residues.

The CDR3 coding sequence is TGTGCCAGCAGCTTAGGCTTGCAGGGCAACAATGAGCAGTTCTTC. It specifies CASSLGLQGNNEQFF. This chain links TRBV13 with TRBJ2-1; TRBD1 is a possible D gene (5 bases). Germline-derived CDR1 and CDR2 are PRHDT and FYEKMQ (reference sequence). The CDR3 loop spans 15 amino acids. V lost 0 bases, J lost 5 bases, and 11 bases lay in between.

The chain links TRBV9 to TRBJ1-2, with D possibly TRBD1 on 5 matching bases. Trimming cost V 1 base and J 6 bases, with 10 bases left between them. Looked up from germline, CDR1 is SGDLS and CDR2 is YYNGEE. This CDR3 contains 13 residues. CDR3 region: CASSVLPGNGYTF. CDR3 DNA sequence: TGTGCCAGCAGCGTACTCCCAGGGAATGGCTACACCTTC.

V gene TRBV7-9 combines with J gene TRBJ2-7; D possibly corresponds to TRBD2 (5 bases). Germline CDR1 reads SEHNR; CDR2 reads FQNEAQ (reference sequence). V was shortened by 5 bases and J by 3 bases, with 8 bases between the two germline ends. The CDR3 spans 12 residues. CDR3 loop: CASSTDYYEQYF. DNA of the CDR3: TGTGCCAGCAGCACAGACTACTACGAGCAGTACTTC.

The V and J genes are TRBV5-1 and TRBJ1-1; possible D gene TRBD1, 6 bases. Germline V gives CDR1 SGHRS, CDR2 YFSETQ. The CDR3 spans 13 residues. With 6 bases removed from V and 5 bases from J, the gap between germline ends came to 14 bases. The CDR3 DNA is TGCGCCAGCACCGACCAGGGGTATACTGAAGCTTTCTTT. Encoded protein: CASTDQGYTEAFF.

The chain carries TRBV7-9 and TRBJ2-1; a weak D match, TRBD2 (6 bases). The CDR3 is 15 residues long. The germline V and J ends were trimmed by 5 bases and 2 bases, with 13 bases remaining between them. Germline CDR1 reads SEHNR; CDR2 reads FQNEAQ (reference sequence). Here the CDR3 reads CASSAPRGTYNEQFF. The CDR3 coding sequence is TGTGCCAGCAGCGCCCCGCGGGGAACCTACAATGAGCAGTTCTTC.

This chain connects TRBV4-2 to TRBJ2-7; a weak D match, TRBD2 (7 bases). Per germline, CDR1 LGHNA and CDR2 YNFKEQ. Trimming took off 0 bases at V and 6 bases at J, with 21 bases between the two ends. This CDR3 comprises 17 residues. CDR3 protein: CASSQDRGLAERGEQYF. The CDR3 DNA is TGTGCCAGCAGCCAAGATCGGGGGCTAGCGGAGAGGGGCGAGCAGTACTTC.

J is TRBJ2-3 and V is TRBV5-4; tentatively, D is TRBD2 (6 bases). Trimming shortened V by 4 bases and J by 4 bases, and 13 bases separated the two germline ends. The germline CDR1 and CDR2 sequences are SGHNT and YYREEE (reference sequence). CDR3 length equals 14 residues. Here the CDR3 reads CASSADYSADTQYF. As DNA, the CDR3 is TGTGCCAGCAGCGCGGACTATAGCGCAGATACGCAGTATTTT.

J is TRBJ2-3 and V is TRBV2; 14 bases align to TRBD2. The CDR3 runs to 14 residues. From germline, CDR1 is SNHLY and CDR2 FYNNEI. V lost 3 bases to trimming and J lost 8 bases; unmatched junction nucleotides: 1. The CDR3 sequence is CASSETSGRGTQYF. The CDR3 coding sequence is TGTGCCAGCAGTGAGACTAGCGGGAGGGGTACGCAGTATTTT.

The CDR3 DNA is TGTGCCAGCAGCTCCTCCTGGCAGGGAGGGACCTACAATGAGCAGTTCTTC. Translation: CASSSSWQGGTYNEQFF. The chain is built from TRBV11-2 and TRBJ2-1; 7 positions agree with TRBD2. The V gene's germline CDR1 is SGHAT and CDR2 FQNNGV. The CDR3 loop spans 17 amino acids. V lost 4 bases and J lost 2; bases outside the gene matches: 11.

This chain links TRBV3-1 (or the pseudogene TRBV3-2) with TRBJ1-5, with 9 bases fitting TRBD1. With V trimmed by 0 bases and J by 7 bases, 10 bases remained unmatched. The CDR3 is 17 residues long. Per germline, CDR1 LGHDT and CDR2 YNNKEL (reference sequence). For the CDR3, the DNA is TGTGCCAGCAGCCAAGATAAGGGGACAGGGTGGGAACAGCCCCAGCATTTT. Protein product: CASSQDKGTGWEQPQHF.

This chain connects TRBV5-1 to TRBJ2-3; TRBD2 is a possible D gene (6 bases). This CDR3 comprises 17 residues. V lost 6 bases and J 2 bases, leaving 22 bases between the germline ends. In germline, CDR1 is SGHRS, CDR2 YFSETQ. The CDR3 reads CASTNNPTGRATDTQYF. CDR3 nucleotide sequence: TGCGCCAGCACCAACAATCCTACCGGGAGAGCCACAGATACGCAGTATTTT.

A note on this clone: A much larger clone sits a single nucleotide away, making a read error possible. The same CDR3 also results from other DNA sequences found in this sample. The V and J genes are TRBV9 and TRBJ2-1; 9 bases match TRBD2. Germline V gene data show CDR1 as SGDLS and CDR2 as YYNGEE. CDR3 length equals 15 residues. V lost 5 bases to trimming and J lost 0 bases; unmatched junction nucleotides: 3. The CDR3 region is CASSVSGSSYNEQFF. As DNA, the CDR3 is TGTGCCAGCAGTGTTAGCGGGAGCTCCTACAATGAGCAGTTCTTC.

The chain is built from TRBV6-2 or TRBV6-3 and TRBJ2-5; TRBD2 aligns across 13 bases. Trimming removed 0 bases from V and 5 bases from J; junction bases left unmatched: 12. The germline V gene encodes CDR1 MNHEY and CDR2 SVGEGT. CDR3 length: 19 residues. The CDR3 reads CASSYSSAGLAGAWETQYF. Written as DNA, the CDR3 is TGTGCCAGCAGTTACTCCTCCGCCGGACTAGCGGGAGCCTGGGAGACCCAGTACTTC.

The sample holds one count of this clone. The gene calls are TRBV2 and TRBJ1-2; D possibly corresponds to TRBD1 (5 bases). Germline lookup yields CDR1 SNHLY and CDR2 FYNNEI. This CDR3 has 15 residues. V was pared by 6 bases and J by 3 bases, with 17 bases between. CDR3 amino acids: CASSSPWGRDYGYTF. The CDR3 DNA sequence: TGTGCCAGCAGCTCCCCCTGGGGGAGGGACTATGGCTACACCTTC.